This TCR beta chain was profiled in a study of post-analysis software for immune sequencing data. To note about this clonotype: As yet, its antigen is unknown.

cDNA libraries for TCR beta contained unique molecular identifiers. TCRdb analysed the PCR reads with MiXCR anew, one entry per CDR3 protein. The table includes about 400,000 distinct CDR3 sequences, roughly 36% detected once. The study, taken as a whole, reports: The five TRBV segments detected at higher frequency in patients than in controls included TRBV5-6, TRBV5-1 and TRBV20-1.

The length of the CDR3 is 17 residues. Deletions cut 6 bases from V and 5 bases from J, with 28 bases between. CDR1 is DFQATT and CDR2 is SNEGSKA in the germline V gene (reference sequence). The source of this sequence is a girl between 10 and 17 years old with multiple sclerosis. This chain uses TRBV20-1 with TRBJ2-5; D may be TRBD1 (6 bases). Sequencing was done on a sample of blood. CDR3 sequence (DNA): TGCAGTGCGCGAAGCTGGGGGCACACGGTAGTAAGTGAGACCCAGTACTTC. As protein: CSARSWGHTVVSETQYF.